This T cell receptor (beta chain) was recovered during a study of monozygotic twins with inflammatory bowel disease. CDR3 length: 13 residues. The germline V gene encodes CDR1 LGHNA and CDR2 YNFKEQ. TCRdb reanalyzed the 5' RACE reads, giving one entry per CDR3 protein sequence and no DNA. This sample contains 110,000 to 150,000 distinct CDR3 sequences. Study-level findings and limits: Reduced clonotype sharing with other individuals was observed in IBD patients relative to healthy twins, especially with disease activity. The existence of one strong signal or clonotype linked to IBD lacked support.

As for this clonotype: The target antigen is unknown.

The chain couples TRBV4-2 to TRBJ2-7; TCRdb calls TRBD1, which cannot be checked without DNA. The source of this sequence is a human donor with ulcerative colitis or Crohn's disease, or a healthy co-twin of an affected twin (not recorded which). Sequencing was carried out using blood. CDR3 loop: CASSHPGGNEQYF.